This entry describes one TCR beta chain. Its matching antigen is unknown. The data stem from a study of cytomegalovirus exposure and HLA in healthy donors. Study in general: An analysis done earlier identified about 100 million unique TCR beta sequences from about 180 million T cells. General observations from the study: It was only CMV serostatus that was available as immune exposure information. Reports described diagnosis of cytomegalovirus status by the classifier as highly specific and sensitive.

Germline lookup yields CDR1 SGHAT and CDR2 FQNNGV. CDR3 length: 17 residues. V was trimmed by 5 bases and J by 5 bases, leaving 24 bases between them. The PCR was carried out with 60 Vbeta primers and 13 Jbeta primers. The assay was immunoSEQ multiplex PCR, and TCRdb's table has in-frame clones only and misses some. Among roughly 100,000 clones listed, around four fifths were seen once. These donors, healthy bone marrow donors, were studied. Sequencing used PBMCs. The J gene is TRBJ2-5, the V gene TRBV11-2, with D possibly matching TRBD1 (5 bases). The TCR comes from a middle-aged man in good health and CMV-seronegative. CDR3 DNA: TGTGCCAGCAGCGAAAGGGGTTCGGGTAGGTCTTCTGAGACCCAGTACTTC. The encoded protein is CASSERGSGRSSETQYF.